This T cell receptor (beta chain) was recorded in a study of shared clonotypes between healthy human individuals. Germline CDR1 SGHRS, CDR2 YFSETQ. With 6 bases removed from V and 0 bases from J, the gap between germline ends came to 16 bases. The CDR3 totals 15 residues. Libraries were prepared by immunoSEQ multiplex PCR; TCRdb keeps only in-frame clonotypes and omits some of them. The sample yields 980,000 or so clones, about 80% seen once. The donor cohort consisted entirely of Caucasian adults residing in Nashville, Tennessee. CD4+ cells yielded CD45RA+ naive and CD45RA-negative memory subsets. Study-level results: When compared with the clonotypes that were shared by all four sorted-subset donors, the non-shared clonotypes turned out to have lower generation probabilities. The study's rarefaction showed incomplete sorted-subset sequencing despite large depth.

With regard to this clone: The antigen remains undetermined.

The sample consisted of memory CD4+ T cells sorted from blood. Subset here: CD45RA-negative fraction. This sequence joins TRBV5-1 and TRBJ2-7; D tentatively fits TRBD1 or TRBD2 (5 bases each). The origin of this receptor is a young man in good health. The CDR3 sequence is CASTPRGLTSYEQYF. The CDR3 DNA reads TGCGCCAGCACCCCCCGGGGCCTTACCTCCTACGAGCAGTACTTC.